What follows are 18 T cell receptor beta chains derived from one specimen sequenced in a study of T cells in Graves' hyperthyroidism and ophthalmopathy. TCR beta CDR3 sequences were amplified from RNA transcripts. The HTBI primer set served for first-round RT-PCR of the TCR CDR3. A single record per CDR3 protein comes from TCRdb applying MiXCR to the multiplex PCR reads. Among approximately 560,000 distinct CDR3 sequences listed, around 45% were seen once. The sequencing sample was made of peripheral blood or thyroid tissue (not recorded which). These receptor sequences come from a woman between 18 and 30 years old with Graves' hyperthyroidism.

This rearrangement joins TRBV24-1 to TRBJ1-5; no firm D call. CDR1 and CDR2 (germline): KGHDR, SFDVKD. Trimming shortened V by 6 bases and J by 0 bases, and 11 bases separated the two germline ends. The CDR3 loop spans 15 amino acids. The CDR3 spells CATSYPGSSNQPQHF. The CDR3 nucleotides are TGTGCCACCAGTTACCCCGGTTCTAGCAATCAGCCCCAGCATTTT.

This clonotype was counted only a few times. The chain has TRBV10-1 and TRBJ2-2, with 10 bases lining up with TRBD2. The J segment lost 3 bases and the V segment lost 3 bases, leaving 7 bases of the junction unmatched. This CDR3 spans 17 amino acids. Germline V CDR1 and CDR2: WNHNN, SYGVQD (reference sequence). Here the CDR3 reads CASSDTLLAGDTGELFF. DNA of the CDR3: TGCGCCAGCAGTGATACACTCCTAGCGGGAGACACCGGGGAGCTGTTTTTT.

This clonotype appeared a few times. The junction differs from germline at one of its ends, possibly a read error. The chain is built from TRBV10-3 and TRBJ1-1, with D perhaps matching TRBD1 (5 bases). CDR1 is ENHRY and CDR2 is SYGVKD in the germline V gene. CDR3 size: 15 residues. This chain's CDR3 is CASSYSLGLGAEAFF. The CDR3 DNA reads TGTGCCAGCAGTTACTCTCTAGGGTTGGGGGCTGAAGCTTTCTTT.

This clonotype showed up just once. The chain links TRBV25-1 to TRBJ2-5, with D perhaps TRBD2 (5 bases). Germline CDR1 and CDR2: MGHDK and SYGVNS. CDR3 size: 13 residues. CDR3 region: CASQPLPRVGQYF. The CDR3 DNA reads TGTGCTAGTCAGCCTCTCCCGAGGGTGGGCCAGTACTTC.

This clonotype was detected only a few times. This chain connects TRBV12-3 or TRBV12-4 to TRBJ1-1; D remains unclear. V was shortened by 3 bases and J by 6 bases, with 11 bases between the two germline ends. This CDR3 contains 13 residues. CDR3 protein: CASSFERKAEAFF. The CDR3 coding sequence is TGTGCCAGCAGTTTTGAAAGGAAAGCTGAAGCTTTCTTT.

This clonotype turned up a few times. Here the CDR3 DNA reads TGCAGTGCTCCCCTAAATGACTACTACGAGCAGTACTTC. The encoded protein is CSAPLNDYYEQYF. The chain uses TRBV20-1 and TRBJ2-7, with TRBD2 as a possible D gene (5 bases). This CDR3 has 13 residues. Deletions cut 5 bases from V and 3 bases from J, with 14 bases between. CDR1 and CDR2 (germline): DFQATT, SNEGSKA (reference sequence).

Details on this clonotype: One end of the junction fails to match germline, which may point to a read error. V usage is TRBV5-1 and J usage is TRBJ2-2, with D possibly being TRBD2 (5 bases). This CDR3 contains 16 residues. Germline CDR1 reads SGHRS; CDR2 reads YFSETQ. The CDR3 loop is CASSSGVSLDTGELFF. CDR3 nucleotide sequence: TGCGCCAGCAGCTCGGGCGTATCACTCGACACCGGGGAGCTGTTCTTT. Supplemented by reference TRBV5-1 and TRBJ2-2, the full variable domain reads KAGVTQTPRYLIKTRGQQVTLSCSPISGHRSVSWYQQTPGQGLQFLFEYFSETQRNKGNFPGRFSGRQFSNSRSEMNVSTLELGDSALYLCASSSGVSLDTGELFFGEGSRLTVL.

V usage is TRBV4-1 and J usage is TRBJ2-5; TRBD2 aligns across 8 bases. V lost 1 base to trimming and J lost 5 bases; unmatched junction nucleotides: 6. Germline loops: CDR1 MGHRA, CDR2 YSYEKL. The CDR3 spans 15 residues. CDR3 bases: TGCGCCAGCAGCCAAGTCAGCGGGAGTTGGGAGACCCAGTACTTC. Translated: CASSQVSGSWETQYF.

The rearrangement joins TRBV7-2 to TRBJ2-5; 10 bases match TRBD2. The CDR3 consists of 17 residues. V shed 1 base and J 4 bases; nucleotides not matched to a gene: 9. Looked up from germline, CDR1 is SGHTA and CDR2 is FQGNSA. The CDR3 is CASSLGTSGSGGETQYF. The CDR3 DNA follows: TGTGCCAGCAGCTTAGGGACTAGCGGCTCTGGCGGAGAGACCCAGTACTTC.

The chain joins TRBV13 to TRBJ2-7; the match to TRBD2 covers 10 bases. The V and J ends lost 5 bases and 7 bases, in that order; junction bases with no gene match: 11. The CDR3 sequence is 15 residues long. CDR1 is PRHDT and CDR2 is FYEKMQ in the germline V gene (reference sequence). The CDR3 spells CASSPSSGSAREQYF. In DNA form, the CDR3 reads TGTGCCAGCAGCCCGTCTAGCGGGAGCGCTCGGGAGCAGTACTTC.

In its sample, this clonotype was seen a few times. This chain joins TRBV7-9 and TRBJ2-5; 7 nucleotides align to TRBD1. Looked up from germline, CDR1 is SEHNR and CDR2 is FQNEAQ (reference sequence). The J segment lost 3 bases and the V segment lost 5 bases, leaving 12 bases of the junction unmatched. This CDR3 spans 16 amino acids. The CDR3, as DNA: TGTGCCAGCAGCGCCCGGGACAGTTTGGGGGAAGAGACCCAGTACTTC. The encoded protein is CASSARDSLGEETQYF.

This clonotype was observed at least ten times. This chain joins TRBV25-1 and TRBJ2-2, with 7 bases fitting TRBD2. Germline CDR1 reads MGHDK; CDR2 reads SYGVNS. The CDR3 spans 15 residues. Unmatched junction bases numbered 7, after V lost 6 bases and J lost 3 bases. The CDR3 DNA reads TGTGCCAGCAGGAACGGACTAGGAGACACCGGGGAGCTGTTTTTT. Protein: CASRNGLGDTGELFF.

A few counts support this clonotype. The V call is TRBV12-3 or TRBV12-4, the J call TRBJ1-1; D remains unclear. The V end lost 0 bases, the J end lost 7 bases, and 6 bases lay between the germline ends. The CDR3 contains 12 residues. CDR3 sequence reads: CASSLAYSEAFF. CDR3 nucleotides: TGTGCCAGCAGTTTAGCTTACAGTGAAGCTTTCTTT.

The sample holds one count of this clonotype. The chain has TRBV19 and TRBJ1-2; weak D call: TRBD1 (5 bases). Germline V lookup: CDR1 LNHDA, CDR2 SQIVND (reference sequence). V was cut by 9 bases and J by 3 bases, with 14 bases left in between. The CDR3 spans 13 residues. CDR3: CASGDGPYYGYTF. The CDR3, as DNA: TGTGCCAGCGGGGACGGACCCTACTATGGCTACACCTTC.

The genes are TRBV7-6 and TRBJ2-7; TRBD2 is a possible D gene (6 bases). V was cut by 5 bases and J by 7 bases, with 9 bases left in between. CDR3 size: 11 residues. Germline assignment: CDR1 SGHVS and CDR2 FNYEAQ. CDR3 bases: TGTGCCAGCAGCATGGGGAGGGAGCAGTACTTC. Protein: CASSMGREQYF.

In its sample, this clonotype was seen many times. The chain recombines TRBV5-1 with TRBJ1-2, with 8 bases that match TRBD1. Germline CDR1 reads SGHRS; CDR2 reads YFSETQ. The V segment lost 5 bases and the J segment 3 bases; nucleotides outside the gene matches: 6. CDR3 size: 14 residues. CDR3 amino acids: CASRPGTGYYGYTF. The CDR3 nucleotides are TGCGCCAGCAGGCCCGGGACAGGCTACTATGGCTACACCTTC.

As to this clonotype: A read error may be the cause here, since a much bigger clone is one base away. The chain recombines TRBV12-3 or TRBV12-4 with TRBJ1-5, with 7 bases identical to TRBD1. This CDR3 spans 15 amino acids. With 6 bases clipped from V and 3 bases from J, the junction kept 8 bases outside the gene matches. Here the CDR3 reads CASRRTGANNQPQHF. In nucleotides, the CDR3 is TGTGCCAGCAGACGCACAGGGGCAAACAATCAGCCCCAGCATTTT.

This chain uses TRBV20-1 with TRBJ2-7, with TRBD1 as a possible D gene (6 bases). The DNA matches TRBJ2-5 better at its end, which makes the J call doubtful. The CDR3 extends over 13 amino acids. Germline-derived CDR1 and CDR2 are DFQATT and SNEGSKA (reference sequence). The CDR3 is CSAREQGKETQYF. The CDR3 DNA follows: TGCAGTGCTAGAGAACAGGGAAAAGAGACCCAGTACTTC.